The 14 T cell receptor beta chains given below trace back to one sample, sequenced in a study of blood T cell repertoires in COVID-19. Sequencing was performed with immunoSEQ multiplex PCR; in TCRdb, only in-frame clones are kept and a portion is missing. The table has about 290,000 clones, roughly 91% seen once. The sequenced sample was peripheral blood. The receptors here all came from a woman under 40 with COVID-19, enrolled during active disease.

V and J are TRBV4-2 and TRBJ2-2; TRBD2 aligns across 10 bases. CDR1 is LGHNA and CDR2 is YNFKEQ in the germline V gene. Trimming at V came to 4 bases and at J to 4 bases, leaving 12 bases not matched to a gene. The CDR3 length is 18 residues. The CDR3 coding sequence is TGTGCCAGCAGCCTATCACCCCATAGCGGGGGGATCACCGGGGAGCTGTTTTTT. Translating it yields CASSLSPHSGGITGELFF.

This rearrangement joins TRBV7-9 to TRBJ1-1, with D perhaps TRBD1 (5 bases). The CDR3 is 11 amino acids. Germline CDR1 is SEHNR and CDR2 is FQNEAQ (reference sequence). V gave up 5 bases and J gave up 6 bases, with 7 bases separating them. The CDR3: CASSPGAEAFF. The CDR3 nucleotides are TGTGCCAGCAGCCCGGGGGCTGAAGCTTTCTTT. The full variable domain, with the rest looked up from reference TRBV7-9 and TRBJ1-1, is DTGVSQNPRHKITKRGQNVTFRCDPISEHNRLYWYRQTLGQGPEFLTYFQNEAQLEKSRLLSDRFSAERPKGSFSTLEIQRTEQGDSAMYLCASSPGAEAFFGQGTRLTVV.

A few counts support this clone. The chain has TRBV28 and TRBJ1-3, with D possibly matching TRBD1 (5 bases). CDR3 length: 12 residues. The germline CDR1 and CDR2 sequences are MDHEN and SYDVKM. V lost 6 bases and J lost 2, with 5 bases in between. CDR3 coding DNA: TGTGCCAGCAGGACAGCTGGAAACACCATATATTTT. Translated: CASRTAGNTIYF.

The chain joins TRBV30 to TRBJ1-5; D is perhaps TRBD1 (5 bases). Trimming took 1 base from V and 3 from J, leaving 10 bases between them. The CDR3 totals 14 residues. Per germline, CDR1 GTSNPN and CDR2 SVGIG (reference sequence). The CDR3: CAWSEGLHNQPQHF. Written as DNA, the CDR3 is TGTGCCTGGAGTGAGGGACTGCACAATCAGCCCCAGCATTTT.

The chain has TRBV18 and TRBJ2-7, with no clear D. Trimming pared 3 bases from V and 4 bases from J, leaving 13 bases between. The CDR3 has 14 amino acids. The germline V gene has CDR1 KGHSH and CDR2 LQKENI. CDR3 sequence reads: CASSPTTSSYEQYF. Written as DNA, the CDR3 is TGTGCCAGCTCACCGACCACTTCTAGTTACGAGCAGTACTTC.

V is TRBV7-9 and J is TRBJ1-3; a weak D match, TRBD1 (6 bases). CDR3 size: 16 residues. Per the germline V gene, CDR1 is SEHNR and CDR2 is FQNEAQ (reference sequence). Trimming took 5 bases from V and 1 from J, leaving 15 bases between them. The CDR3 loop reads CASSRALGTSGNTIYF. The CDR3 DNA reads TGTGCCAGCAGCCGGGCTCTCGGGACATCTGGAAACACCATATATTTT.

The rearrangement links TRBV6-5 to TRBJ2-7, with 8 nucleotides matching TRBD1. Germline CDR1 reads MNHEY; CDR2 reads SVGAGI. This CDR3 contains 12 residues. V dropped 10 bases and J dropped 1; count of bases not matched to a gene: 3. The CDR3 loop reads CATGQGSYEQYF. The CDR3 region has the DNA TGTGCCACCGGACAGGGATCCTACGAGCAGTACTTC.

The CDR3 protein is CASSTDRDHSGNTIYF. Here the CDR3 DNA reads TGTGCCAGCAGTACCGACAGGGACCACTCTGGAAACACCATATATTTT. The chain links TRBV2 to TRBJ1-3, with 7 bases fitting TRBD1. This CDR3 has 16 residues. The J segment lost 0 bases and the V segment lost 5 bases, leaving 7 bases of the junction unmatched. In germline, CDR1 is SNHLY, CDR2 FYNNEI.

The chain combines TRBV11-2 with TRBJ1-4; tentative D call: TRBD1 (5 bases). CDR1 is SGHAT, CDR2 FQNNGV, per germline. Trimming cost V 2 bases and J 10 bases, with 17 bases left between them. This CDR3 contains 15 residues. The CDR3 protein is CASSLSGDAHGKLFF. The CDR3, as DNA: TGTGCCAGCAGCTTATCGGGGGACGCCCACGGAAAACTGTTTTTT.

The chain uses TRBV7-9 and TRBJ2-5, with 8 bases identical to TRBD1. The V and J ends lost 5 bases and 5 bases, in that order; junction bases with no gene match: 10. This CDR3 comprises 15 residues. Germline CDR1 reads SEHNR; CDR2 reads FQNEAQ (reference sequence). The CDR3: CASSVGAGGRETQYF. The CDR3, as DNA: TGTGCCAGCAGCGTAGGGGCAGGGGGCAGGGAGACCCAGTACTTC.

The J gene is TRBJ1-2, the V gene TRBV9; TRBD1 is a possible D gene (6 bases). The CDR3 has 13 amino acids. The germline V gene has CDR1 SGDLS and CDR2 YYNGEE. Trimming shortened V by 4 bases and J by 6 bases, and 13 bases separated the two germline ends. CDR3 sequence reads: CASSPFEGDGYTF. The CDR3 DNA reads TGTGCCAGCAGCCCATTCGAGGGGGATGGCTACACCTTC.

The J gene is TRBJ1-6, the V gene TRBV4-2; TRBD1 is a possible D gene (5 bases). From germline, CDR1 is LGHNA and CDR2 YNFKEQ. The CDR3 is 15 amino acids. Trimming took off 7 bases at V and 7 bases at J, with 17 bases between the two ends. CDR3 DNA sequence: TGTGCCAGCAATATGGAGGGAGGGGAAAATTCACCCCTCCACTTT. Residues: CASNMEGGENSPLHF.

This chain joins TRBV11-3 and TRBJ2-3, with TRBD2 matching 7 bases. CDR1 is SGHNT and CDR2 is YENEEA in the germline V gene. The junction had 11 bases not matched to a gene; V was cut back by 5 bases and J by 6 bases. The CDR3 is 15 residues long. The CDR3: CASSPAQRGLDTQYF. The CDR3 coding sequence is TGTGCCAGCAGCCCCGCCCAGCGGGGACTGGATACGCAGTATTTT.

The chain combines TRBV27 with TRBJ1-5, with 9 bases that match TRBD1. Unmatched junction bases numbered 8, after V lost 3 bases and J lost 5 bases. Germline CDR1 is MNHEY and CDR2 is SMNVEV (reference sequence). The CDR3 loop spans 16 amino acids. CDR3: CASSFRWDRAHQPQHF. The CDR3 coding sequence is TGTGCCAGCAGTTTCCGTTGGGACAGGGCCCATCAGCCCCAGCATTTT.